The table lists the clone carrying this T cell receptor (beta chain) with a few counts. Its specificity is unknown. This entry belongs to a study of beta chain features in type 1 diabetes. Findings and limits, study-wide: An over-representation of cells with high TCR expression could result from cDNA sequencing. Significant though moderate, a shortening of TCRB CDR3s appeared in all four CD4+ subsets of Type 1 diabetes patients.

What was sequenced were expressed TCRB transcripts, since all of the isolated RNA had been reverse transcribed. It was found that naive, central memory and regulatory T cell samples averaged roughly 3.5 million reads. Some clones are missing from TCRdb's copy, which holds only in-frame ones; the method was immunoSEQ multiplex PCR. The data hold some 150,000 clones, with about 13% observed a single time. Deletions cut 6 bases from V and 7 bases from J, with 12 bases between. CDR1 is SQVTM and CDR2 is ANQGSEA in the germline V gene. This CDR3 region has 11 residues. This sequence was found in a young man with type 1 diabetes. This chain links TRBV29-1 with TRBJ2-5, with D perhaps matching TRBD1 (6 bases). The sample taken for sequencing was central memory CD4+ T cells from blood. CDR3 sequence: CSVQQGRTQYF. The CDR3 bases are TGCAGCGTACAACAGGGTAGGACCCAGTACTTC.